The 9 T cell receptor beta chains presented below share a single source sample, sequenced in a study of blood T cell repertoires in COVID-19. Only in-frame clones appear in the TCRdb table, and some are missing; sequencing was by immunoSEQ multiplex PCR. Of 60,000 to 95,000 clones in the sample, under 95% were seen once. The source material was peripheral blood. The receptors were sampled from a human donor in a cohort sampled during active COVID-19.

This rearrangement joins TRBV18 to TRBJ2-7, with D perhaps TRBD2 (5 bases). V dropped 2 bases and J dropped 4 bases, with 15 bases sitting between them. CDR3 length: 15 residues. Germline lookup yields CDR1 KGHSH and CDR2 LQKENI. The CDR3 region has the DNA TGTGCCAGCTCACCATCCCTAGCCGACCTTTACGAGCAGTACTTC. Translation gives CASSPSLADLYEQYF.

The gene calls are TRBV6-5 and TRBJ1-1; 7 bases agree with TRBD1. The CDR3 length is 13 residues. The V and J ends lost 4 bases and 7 bases, in that order; junction bases with no gene match: 6. CDR1 and CDR2 from the germline V gene are MNHEY and SVGAGI. The CDR3 DNA reads as TGTGCCAGCAGTTCTACAGGGGACCTTGAAGCTTTCTTT. Encoded protein: CASSSTGDLEAFF.

The chain employs TRBV5-1 and TRBJ2-5; 10 nucleotides line up with TRBD2. Trimming cost V 6 bases and J 3 bases; bases outside gene matches: 5. Germline-derived CDR1 and CDR2 are SGHRS and YFSETQ. The CDR3 covers 14 residues. DNA for the CDR3: TGCGCCAGCAACCCAGGACTAGCGGAAGAGACCCAGTACTTC. Protein sequence: CASNPGLAEETQYF.

V gene TRBV6-2 or TRBV6-3 combines with J gene TRBJ2-2, with TRBD1 matching over 8 bases. Per the germline V gene, CDR1 is MNHEY and CDR2 is SVGEGT. Trimming removed 4 bases from V and 6 bases from J; junction bases left unmatched: 16. There are 18 residues in the CDR3. CDR3 nucleotides: TGTGCCAGCAGTTCCATTCCCAGGGGGCAGTGGGTAGCCGGGGAGCTGTTTTTT. Translation: CASSSIPRGQWVAGELFF.

This chain connects TRBV2 to TRBJ2-1; 12 bases align to TRBD2. Germline CDR1 and CDR2: SNHLY and FYNNEI. The junction had 10 bases not matched to a gene; V was cut back by 4 bases and J by 0 bases. This CDR3 has 19 residues. The CDR3 reads CASSGLAGGRKSSYNEQFF. In nucleotides, the CDR3 is TGTGCCAGCAGTGGTCTAGCGGGGGGGCGTAAGAGCTCCTACAATGAGCAGTTCTTC.

The V call is TRBV12-3 or TRBV12-4, the J call TRBJ2-7; tentatively, D is TRBD2 (5 bases). The CDR3 is made up of 13 amino acids. V lost 2 bases and J 7 bases, leaving 12 bases between the germline ends. The CDR3 coding sequence is TGTGCCAGCAGTTTAAGAGGTCCGGGGGAGCAGTACTTC. Amino acid sequence: CASSLRGPGEQYF.

V gene TRBV9 combines with J gene TRBJ2-1, with unresolved D. This CDR3 region has 11 residues. In germline, CDR1 is SGDLS, CDR2 YYNGEE. V lost 3 bases and J 5 bases, leaving 3 bases between the germline ends. CDR3 residues: CASSDNNEQFF. As DNA, the CDR3 is TGTGCCAGCAGCGACAACAATGAGCAGTTCTTC. The full variable domain, in which reference TRBV9 and TRBJ2-1 provide the parts outside the CDR3, is DSGVTQTPKHLITATGQRVTLRCSPRSGDLSVYWYQQSLDQGLQFLIQYYNGEERAKGNILERFSAQQFPDLHSELNLSSLELGDSALYFCASSDNNEQFFGPGTRLTVL.

The chain combines TRBV5-1 with TRBJ2-1, with D tentatively TRBD2 (6 bases). Per the germline V gene, CDR1 is SGHRS and CDR2 is YFSETQ. Deletions cut 0 bases from V and 4 bases from J, with 11 bases between. This CDR3 is 15 amino acids long. CDR3 region: CASSLEAGKYNEQFF. The CDR3 DNA reads TGCGCCAGCAGCTTGGAGGCGGGGAAGTACAATGAGCAGTTCTTC.

J is TRBJ2-6 and V is TRBV9, with 9 bases identical to TRBD1. Trimming removed 3 bases from V and 4 bases from J; junction bases left unmatched: 2. The CDR3 extends over 15 amino acids. Germline CDR1 SGDLS, CDR2 YYNGEE. CDR3 DNA sequence: TGTGCCAGCAGCGGGACAGGGGTCGGGGCCAACGTCCTGACTTTC. It specifies CASSGTGVGANVLTF. The full variable domain, with the rest looked up from reference TRBV9 and TRBJ2-6, is DSGVTQTPKHLITATGQRVTLRCSPRSGDLSVYWYQQSLDQGLQFLIQYYNGEERAKGNILERFSAQQFPDLHSELNLSSLELGDSALYFCASSGTGVGANVLTFGAGSRLTVL.